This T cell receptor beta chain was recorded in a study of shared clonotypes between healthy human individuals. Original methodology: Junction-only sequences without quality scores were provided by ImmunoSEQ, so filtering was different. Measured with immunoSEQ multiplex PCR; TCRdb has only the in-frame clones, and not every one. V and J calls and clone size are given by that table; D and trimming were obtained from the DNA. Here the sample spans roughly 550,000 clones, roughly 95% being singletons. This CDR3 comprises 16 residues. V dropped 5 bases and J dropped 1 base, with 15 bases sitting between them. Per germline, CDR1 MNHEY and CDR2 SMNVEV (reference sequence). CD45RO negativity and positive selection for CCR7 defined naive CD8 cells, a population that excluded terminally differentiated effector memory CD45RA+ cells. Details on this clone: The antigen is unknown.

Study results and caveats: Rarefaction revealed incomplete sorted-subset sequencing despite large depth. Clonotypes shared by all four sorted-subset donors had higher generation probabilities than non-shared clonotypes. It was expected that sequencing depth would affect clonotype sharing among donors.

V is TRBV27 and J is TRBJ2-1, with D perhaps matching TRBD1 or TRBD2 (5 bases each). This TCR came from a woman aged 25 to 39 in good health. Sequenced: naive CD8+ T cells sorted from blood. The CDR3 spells CASSPSRGESYNEQFF. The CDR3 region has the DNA TGTGCCAGCAGTCCGTCTAGAGGGGAGTCCTACAATGAGCAGTTCTTC.